The clone carrying this T cell receptor beta chain has just a few counts. From germline, CDR1 is DFQATT and CDR2 SNEGSKA (reference sequence). The CDR3 runs to 16 residues. The germline V and J ends were trimmed by 2 bases and 4 bases, with 19 bases remaining between them. This sample is part of a study of identical twins. A universal primer site was added by template switching, and unique molecular identifiers were carried by the cDNA. From the 5' RACE reads, TCRdb called clonotypes with MiXCR, one entry per CDR3 protein. Counted here are 520,000 or so distinct CDR3 sequences, 22% occurring once; the ten biggest clones make up roughly 0.91%. This sample also belongs to another study, concerning T cells expressing NK-cell markers. That work adds: Also leading the CD3+CD56-NKG2C+ fraction in a handful of donors were these clonotypes.

This TCR was sampled from a woman under 30 in good health. Material: CD4+ T cells sorted from blood. The rearrangement links TRBV20-1 to TRBJ2-3; tentatively, D is TRBD1 (6 bases). The CDR3 nucleotides read TGCAGTGCTAGACCGAATCGACAGCACAGGGCAGATACGCAGTATTTT. It is translated as CSARPNRQHRADTQYF.